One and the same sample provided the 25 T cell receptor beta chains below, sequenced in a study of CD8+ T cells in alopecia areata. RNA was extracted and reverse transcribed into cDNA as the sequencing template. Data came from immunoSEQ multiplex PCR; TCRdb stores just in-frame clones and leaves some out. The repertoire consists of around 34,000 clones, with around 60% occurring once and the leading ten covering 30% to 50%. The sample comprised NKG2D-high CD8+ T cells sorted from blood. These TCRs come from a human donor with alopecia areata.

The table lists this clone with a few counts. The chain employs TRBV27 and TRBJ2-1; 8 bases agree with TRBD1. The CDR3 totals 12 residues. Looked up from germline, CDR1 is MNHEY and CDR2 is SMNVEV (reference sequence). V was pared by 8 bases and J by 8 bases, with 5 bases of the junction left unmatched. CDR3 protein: CASSATGDEQFF. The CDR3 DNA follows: TGTGCCAGCTCCGCGACAGGGGATGAGCAGTTCTTC.

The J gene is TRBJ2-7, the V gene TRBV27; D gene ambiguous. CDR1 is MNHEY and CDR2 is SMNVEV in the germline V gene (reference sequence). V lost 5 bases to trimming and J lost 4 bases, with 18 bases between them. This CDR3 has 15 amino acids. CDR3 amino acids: CASSRIVDVWYEQYF. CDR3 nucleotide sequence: TGTGCCAGCAGTAGGATAGTCGATGTTTGGTACGAGCAGTACTTC.

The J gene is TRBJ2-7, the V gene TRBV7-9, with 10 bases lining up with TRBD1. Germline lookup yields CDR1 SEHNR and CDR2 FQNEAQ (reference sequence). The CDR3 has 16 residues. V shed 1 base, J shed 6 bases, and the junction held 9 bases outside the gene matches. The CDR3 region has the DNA TGTGCCAGCAGCTTAGGGTATGGGACAGGGGACAGCGAGCAGTACTTC. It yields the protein CASSLGYGTGDSEQYF.

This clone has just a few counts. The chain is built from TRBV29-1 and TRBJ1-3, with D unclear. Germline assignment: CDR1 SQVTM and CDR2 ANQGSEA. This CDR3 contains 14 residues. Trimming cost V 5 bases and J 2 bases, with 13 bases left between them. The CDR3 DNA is TGCAGCGTTCTAAATCCCGGACCTGGAAACACCATATATTTT. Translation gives CSVLNPGPGNTIYF.

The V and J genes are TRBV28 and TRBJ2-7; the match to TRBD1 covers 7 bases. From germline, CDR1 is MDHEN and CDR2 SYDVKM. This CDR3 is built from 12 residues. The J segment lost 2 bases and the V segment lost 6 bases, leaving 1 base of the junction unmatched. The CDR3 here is CASSDRAYEQYF. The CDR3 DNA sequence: TGTGCCAGCAGCGACAGGGCCTACGAGCAGTACTTC.

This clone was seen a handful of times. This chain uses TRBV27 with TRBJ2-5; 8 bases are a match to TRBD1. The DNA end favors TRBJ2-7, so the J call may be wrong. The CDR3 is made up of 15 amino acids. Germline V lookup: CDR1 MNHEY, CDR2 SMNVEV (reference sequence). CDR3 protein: CASSLSGTGAYEQYF. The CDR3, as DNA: TGTGCCAGCAGTTTATCCGGGACAGGTGCCTACGAGCAGTACTTC.

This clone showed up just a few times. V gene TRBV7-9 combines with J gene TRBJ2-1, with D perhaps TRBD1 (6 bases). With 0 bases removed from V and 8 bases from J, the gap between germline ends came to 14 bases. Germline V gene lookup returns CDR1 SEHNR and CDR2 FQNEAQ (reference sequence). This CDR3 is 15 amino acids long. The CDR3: CASSLALRQEDEQFF. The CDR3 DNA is TGTGCCAGCAGCTTAGCGTTGCGACAGGAGGATGAGCAGTTCTTC.

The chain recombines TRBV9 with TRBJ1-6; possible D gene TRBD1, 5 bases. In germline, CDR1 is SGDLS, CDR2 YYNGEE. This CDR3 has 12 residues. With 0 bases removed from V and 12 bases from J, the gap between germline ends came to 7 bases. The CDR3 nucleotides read TGTGCCAGCAGCGTAGGGGGCCGACCCCTCCACTTT. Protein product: CASSVGGRPLHF.

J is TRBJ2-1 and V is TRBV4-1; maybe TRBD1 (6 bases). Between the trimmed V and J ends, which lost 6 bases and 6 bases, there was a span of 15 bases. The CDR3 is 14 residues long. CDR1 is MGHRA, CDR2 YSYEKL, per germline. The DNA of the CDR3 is TGCGCCAGCAGGCCTGTTACAGGGATCAATGAGCAGTTCTTC. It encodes CASRPVTGINEQFF.

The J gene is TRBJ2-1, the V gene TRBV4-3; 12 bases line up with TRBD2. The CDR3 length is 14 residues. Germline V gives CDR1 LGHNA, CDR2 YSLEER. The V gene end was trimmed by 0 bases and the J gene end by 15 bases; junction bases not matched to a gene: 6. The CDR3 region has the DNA TGCGCCAGCAGCCAAGACCGACTAGCGGGAGTTCTGTTCTTC. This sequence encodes CASSQDRLAGVLFF.

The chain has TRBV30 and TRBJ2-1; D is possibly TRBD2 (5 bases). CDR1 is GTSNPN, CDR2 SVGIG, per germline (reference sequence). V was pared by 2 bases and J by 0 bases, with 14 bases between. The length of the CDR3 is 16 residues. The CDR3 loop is CAWSLRAGRSYNEQFF. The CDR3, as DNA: TGTGCCTGGAGTTTGAGGGCGGGCCGCTCCTACAATGAGCAGTTCTTC.

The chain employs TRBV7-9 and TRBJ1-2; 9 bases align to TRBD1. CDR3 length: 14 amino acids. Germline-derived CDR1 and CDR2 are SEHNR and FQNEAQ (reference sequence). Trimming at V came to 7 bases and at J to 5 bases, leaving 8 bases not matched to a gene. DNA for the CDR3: TGTGCCAGCACCTCGACAGGGGGTAGATATGGCTACACCTTC. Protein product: CASTSTGGRYGYTF.

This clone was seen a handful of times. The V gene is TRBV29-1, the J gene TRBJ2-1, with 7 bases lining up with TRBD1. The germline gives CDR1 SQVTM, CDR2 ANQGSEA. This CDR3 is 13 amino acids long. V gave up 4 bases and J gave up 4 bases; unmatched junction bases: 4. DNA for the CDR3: TGCAGCGTTGCTGGGACAGCGTACAATGAGCAGTTCTTC. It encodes CSVAGTAYNEQFF.

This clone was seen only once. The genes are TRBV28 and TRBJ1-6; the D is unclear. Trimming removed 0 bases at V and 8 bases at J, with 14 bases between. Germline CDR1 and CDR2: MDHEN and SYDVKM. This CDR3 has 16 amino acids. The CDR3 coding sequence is TGTGCCAGCAGTTTATGGGCGGGGAGTTCAGATTCACCCCTCCACTTT. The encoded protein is CASSLWAGSSDSPLHF.

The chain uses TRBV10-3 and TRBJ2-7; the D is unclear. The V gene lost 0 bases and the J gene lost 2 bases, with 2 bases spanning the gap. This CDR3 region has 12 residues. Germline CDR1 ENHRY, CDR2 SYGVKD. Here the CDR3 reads CAISESTYEQYF. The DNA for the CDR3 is TGTGCCATCAGTGAGTCGACCTACGAGCAGTACTTC.

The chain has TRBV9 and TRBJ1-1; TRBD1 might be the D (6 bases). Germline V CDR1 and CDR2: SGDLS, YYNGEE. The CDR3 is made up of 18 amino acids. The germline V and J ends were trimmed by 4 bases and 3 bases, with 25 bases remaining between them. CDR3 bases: TGTGCCAGCAGCCCTAGAGGGGGAGGGCAGGGTCGCCACACTGAAGCTTTCTTT. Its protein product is CASSPRGGGQGRHTEAFF.

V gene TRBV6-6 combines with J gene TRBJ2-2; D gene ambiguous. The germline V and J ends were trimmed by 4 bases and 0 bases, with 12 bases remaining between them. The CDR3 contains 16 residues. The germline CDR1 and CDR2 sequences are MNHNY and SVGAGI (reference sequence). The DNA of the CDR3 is TGTGCCAGCAGTTGGTTGGGCAGGACGAACACCGGGGAGCTGTTTTTT. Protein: CASSWLGRTNTGELFF.

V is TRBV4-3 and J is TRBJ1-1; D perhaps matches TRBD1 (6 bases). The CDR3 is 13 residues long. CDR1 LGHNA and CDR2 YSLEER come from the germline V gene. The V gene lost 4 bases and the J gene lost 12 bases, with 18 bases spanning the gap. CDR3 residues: CASSLGEGGTTFF. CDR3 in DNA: TGCGCCAGCAGCCTAGGAGAAGGGGGTACGACTTTCTTT.

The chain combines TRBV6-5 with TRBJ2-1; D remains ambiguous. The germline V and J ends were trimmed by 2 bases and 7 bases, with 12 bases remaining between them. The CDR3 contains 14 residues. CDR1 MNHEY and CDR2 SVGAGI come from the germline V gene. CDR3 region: CASSYGPTTNEQFF. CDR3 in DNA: TGTGCCAGCAGTTACGGGCCGACGACAAATGAGCAGTTCTTC.

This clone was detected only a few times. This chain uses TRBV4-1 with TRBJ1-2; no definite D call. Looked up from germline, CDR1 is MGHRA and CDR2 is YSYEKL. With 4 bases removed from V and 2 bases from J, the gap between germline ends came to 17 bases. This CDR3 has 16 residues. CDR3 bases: TGCGCCAGCAGCCCTCACGAGCGGCAGCGAAACTATGGCTACACCTTC. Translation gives CASSPHERQRNYGYTF.

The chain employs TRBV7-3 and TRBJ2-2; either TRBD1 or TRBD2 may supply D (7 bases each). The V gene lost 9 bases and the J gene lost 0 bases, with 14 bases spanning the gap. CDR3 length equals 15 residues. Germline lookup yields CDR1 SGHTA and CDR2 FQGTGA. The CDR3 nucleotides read TGTGCCAGGCAGGGGGAGGGAGCGAACACCGGGGAGCTGTTTTTT. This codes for CARQGEGANTGELFF. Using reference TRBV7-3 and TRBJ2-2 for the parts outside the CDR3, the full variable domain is GAGVSQTPSNKVTEKGKYVELRCDPISGHTALYWYRQSLGQGPEFLIYFQGTGAADDSGLPNDRFFAVRPEGSVSTLKIQRTERGDSAVYLCARQGEGANTGELFFGEGSRLTVL.

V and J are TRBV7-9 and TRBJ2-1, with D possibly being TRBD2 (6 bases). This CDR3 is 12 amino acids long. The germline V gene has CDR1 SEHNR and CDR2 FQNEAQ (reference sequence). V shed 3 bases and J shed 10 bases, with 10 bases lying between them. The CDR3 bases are TGTGCCAGCAGCTTCGAGGAGGGGGAGCAGTTCTTC. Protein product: CASSFEEGEQFF.

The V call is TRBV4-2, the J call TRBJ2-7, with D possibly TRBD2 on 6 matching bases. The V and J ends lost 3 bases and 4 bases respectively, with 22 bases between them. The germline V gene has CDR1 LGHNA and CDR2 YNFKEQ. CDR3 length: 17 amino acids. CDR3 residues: CASSHNLGLAVTYEQYF. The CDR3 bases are TGTGCCAGCAGCCACAACCTGGGACTCGCCGTGACTTACGAGCAGTACTTC.

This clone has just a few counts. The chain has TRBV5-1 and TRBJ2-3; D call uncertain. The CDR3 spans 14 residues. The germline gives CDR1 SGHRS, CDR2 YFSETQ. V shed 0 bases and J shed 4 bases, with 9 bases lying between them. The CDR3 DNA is TGCGCCAGCAGCTTGGAGCGTAGTCCAGATACGCAGTATTTT. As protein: CASSLERSPDTQYF.

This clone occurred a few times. The CDR3 spells CASQATGGIYEQYF. DNA of the CDR3: TGTGCCAGTCAAGCGACAGGGGGCATATACGAGCAGTACTTC. The V call is TRBV19, the J call TRBJ2-7; 10 nucleotides line up with TRBD1. CDR1 LNHDA and CDR2 SQIVND come from the germline V gene (reference sequence). The J segment lost 4 bases and the V segment lost 8 bases, leaving 8 bases of the junction unmatched. There are 14 residues in the CDR3.